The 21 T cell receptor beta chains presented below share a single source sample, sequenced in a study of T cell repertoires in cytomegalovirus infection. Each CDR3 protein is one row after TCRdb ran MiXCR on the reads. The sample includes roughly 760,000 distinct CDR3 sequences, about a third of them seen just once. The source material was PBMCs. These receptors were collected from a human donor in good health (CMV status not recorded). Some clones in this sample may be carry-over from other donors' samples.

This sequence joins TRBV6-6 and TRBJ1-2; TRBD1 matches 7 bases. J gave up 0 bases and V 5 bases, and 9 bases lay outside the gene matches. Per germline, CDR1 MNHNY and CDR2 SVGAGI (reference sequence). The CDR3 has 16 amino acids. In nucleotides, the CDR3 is TGTGCCAGCAGTCCATGGGGGACAGCAGCTAACTATGGCTACACCTTC. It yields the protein CASSPWGTAANYGYTF.

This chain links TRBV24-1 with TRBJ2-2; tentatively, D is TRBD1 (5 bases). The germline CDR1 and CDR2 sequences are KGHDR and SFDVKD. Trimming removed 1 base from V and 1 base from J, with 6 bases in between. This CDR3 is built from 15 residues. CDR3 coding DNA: TGTGCCACCAGTGATTTCCAGGGGAACACCGGGGAGCTGTTTTTT. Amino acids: CATSDFQGNTGELFF.

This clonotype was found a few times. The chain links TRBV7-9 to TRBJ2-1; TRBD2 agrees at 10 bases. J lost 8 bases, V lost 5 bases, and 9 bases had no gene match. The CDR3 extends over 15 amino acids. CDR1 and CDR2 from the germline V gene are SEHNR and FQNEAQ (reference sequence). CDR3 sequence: CASSMDSGRWDEQFF. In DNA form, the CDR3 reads TGTGCCAGCAGCATGGATAGCGGGAGGTGGGATGAGCAGTTCTTC.

CDR3 loop: CAWSSGEEPGNTIYF. In DNA, the CDR3 is TGTGCCTGGAGTTCTGGTGAAGAGCCGGGAAACACCATATATTTT. The rearrangement uses TRBV30 and TRBJ1-3; D uncertain. V was pared by 2 bases and J by 4 bases, with 15 bases between. The germline V gene encodes CDR1 GTSNPN and CDR2 SVGIG (reference sequence). This CDR3 comprises 15 residues.

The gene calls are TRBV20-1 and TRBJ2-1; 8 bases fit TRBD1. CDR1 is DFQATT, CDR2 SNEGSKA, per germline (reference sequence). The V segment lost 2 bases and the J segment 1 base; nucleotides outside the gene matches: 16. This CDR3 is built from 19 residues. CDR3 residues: CSARLAGGLGVPSYNEQFF. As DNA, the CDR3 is TGCAGTGCTAGATTGGCAGGGGGCCTAGGAGTCCCTTCCTACAATGAGCAGTTCTTC.

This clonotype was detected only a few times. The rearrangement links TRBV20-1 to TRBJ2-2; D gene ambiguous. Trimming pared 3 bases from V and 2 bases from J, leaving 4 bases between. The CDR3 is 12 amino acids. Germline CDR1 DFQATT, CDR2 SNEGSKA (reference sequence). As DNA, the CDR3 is TGCAGTGCTAGTTTAAACACCGGGGAGCTGTTTTTT. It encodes CSASLNTGELFF.

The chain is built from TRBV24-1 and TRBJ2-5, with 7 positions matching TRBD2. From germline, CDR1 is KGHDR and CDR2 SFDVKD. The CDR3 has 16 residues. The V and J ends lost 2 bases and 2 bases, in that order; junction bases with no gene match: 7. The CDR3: CATSDSGTTYQETQYF. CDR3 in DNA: TGTGCCACCAGTGATTCCGGGACTACCTATCAAGAGACCCAGTACTTC.

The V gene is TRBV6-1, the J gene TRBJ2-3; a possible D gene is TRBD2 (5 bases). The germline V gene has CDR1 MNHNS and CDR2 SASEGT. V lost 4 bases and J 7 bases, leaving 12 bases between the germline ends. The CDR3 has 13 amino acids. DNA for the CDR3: TGTGCCAGCAGTGTGGACTGGGCGAATACGCAGTATTTT. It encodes CASSVDWANTQYF.

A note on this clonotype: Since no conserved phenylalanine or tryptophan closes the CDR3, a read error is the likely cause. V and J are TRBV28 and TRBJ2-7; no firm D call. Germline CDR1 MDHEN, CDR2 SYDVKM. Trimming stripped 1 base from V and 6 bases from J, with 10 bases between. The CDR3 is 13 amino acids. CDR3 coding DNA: TGTGCCAGCAGTTTATTACCCCCCGGCGAGCAGTACTTA. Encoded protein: CASSLLPPGEQYL.

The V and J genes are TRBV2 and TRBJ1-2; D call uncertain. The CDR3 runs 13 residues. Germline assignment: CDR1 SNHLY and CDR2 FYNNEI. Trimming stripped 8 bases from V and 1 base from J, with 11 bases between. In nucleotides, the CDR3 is TGTGCCAGCGGAGAGCAGATTAACTATGGCTACACCTTC. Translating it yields CASGEQINYGYTF. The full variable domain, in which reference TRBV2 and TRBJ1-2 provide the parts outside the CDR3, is EPEVTQTPSHQVTQMGQEVILRCVPISNHLYFYWYRQILGQKVEFLVSFYNNEISEKSEIFDDQFSVERPDGSNFTLKIRSTKLEDSAMYFCASGEQINYGYTFGSGTRLTVV.

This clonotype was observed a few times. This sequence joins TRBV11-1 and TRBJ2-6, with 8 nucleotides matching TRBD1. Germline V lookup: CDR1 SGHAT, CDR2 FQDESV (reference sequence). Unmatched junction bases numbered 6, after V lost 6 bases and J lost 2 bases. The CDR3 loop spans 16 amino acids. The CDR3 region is CASRRQGMTGANVLTF. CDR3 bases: TGTGCCAGCAGACGACAGGGGATGACTGGGGCCAACGTCCTGACTTTC.

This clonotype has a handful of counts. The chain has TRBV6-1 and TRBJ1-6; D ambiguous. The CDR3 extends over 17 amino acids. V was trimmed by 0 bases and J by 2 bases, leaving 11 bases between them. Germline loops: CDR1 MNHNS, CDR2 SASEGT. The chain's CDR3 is CASSEAGSLAYNSPLHF. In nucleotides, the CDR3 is TGTGCCAGCAGTGAAGCCGGCAGTTTAGCCTATAATTCACCCCTCCACTTT.

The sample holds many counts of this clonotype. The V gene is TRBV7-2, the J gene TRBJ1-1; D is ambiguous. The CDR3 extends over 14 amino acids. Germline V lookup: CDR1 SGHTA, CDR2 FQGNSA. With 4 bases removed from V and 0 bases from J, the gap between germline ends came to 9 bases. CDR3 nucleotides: TGTGCCAGCAGCTCCCGGGCCTTGAACACTGAAGCTTTCTTT. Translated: CASSSRALNTEAFF. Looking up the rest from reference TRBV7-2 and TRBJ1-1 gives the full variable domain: GAGVSQSPSNKVTEKGKDVELRCDPISGHTALYWYRQSLGQGLEFLIYFQGNSAPDKSGLPSDRFSAERTGGSVSTLTIQRTQQEDSAVYLCASSSRALNTEAFFGQGTRLTVV.

In DNA, the CDR3 is TGTGCCAGCAGTTACTCGACATCGGGGGCAGATGGCTACACCTTC. Its protein is CASSYSTSGADGYTF. This chain links TRBV6-2 or TRBV6-3 with TRBJ1-2; a possible D gene is TRBD1 (6 bases). The V end lost 0 bases, the J end lost 6 bases, and 14 bases lay between the germline ends. Germline V lookup: CDR1 MNHEY, CDR2 SVGEGT. CDR3 length: 15 amino acids.

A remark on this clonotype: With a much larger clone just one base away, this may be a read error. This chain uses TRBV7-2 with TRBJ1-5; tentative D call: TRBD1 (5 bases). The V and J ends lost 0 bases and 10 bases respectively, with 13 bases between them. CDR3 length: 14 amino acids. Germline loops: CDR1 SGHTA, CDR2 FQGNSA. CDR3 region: CASSLAGAGHPQHF. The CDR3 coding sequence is TGTGCCAGCAGCTTAGCAGGGGCAGGTCATCCCCAGCATTTT.

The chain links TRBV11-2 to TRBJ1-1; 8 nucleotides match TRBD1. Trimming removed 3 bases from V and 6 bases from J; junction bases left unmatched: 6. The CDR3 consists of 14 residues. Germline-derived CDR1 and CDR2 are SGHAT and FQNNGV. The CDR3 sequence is CASSFGQGSAEAFF. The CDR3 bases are TGTGCCAGCAGCTTCGGACAGGGTAGCGCTGAAGCTTTCTTT.

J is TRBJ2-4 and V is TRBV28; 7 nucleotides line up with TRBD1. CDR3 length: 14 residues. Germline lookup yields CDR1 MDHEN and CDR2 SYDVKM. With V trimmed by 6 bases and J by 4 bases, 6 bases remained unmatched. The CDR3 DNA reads TGTGCCAGCAGCGCAGGGACAGTAAAAAACATTCAGTACTTC. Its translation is CASSAGTVKNIQYF.

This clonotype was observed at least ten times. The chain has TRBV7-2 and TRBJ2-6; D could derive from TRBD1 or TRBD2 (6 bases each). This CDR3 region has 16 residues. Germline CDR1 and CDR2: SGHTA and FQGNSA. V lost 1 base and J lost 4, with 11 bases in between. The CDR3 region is CASSLVGGMGANVLTF. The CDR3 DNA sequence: TGTGCCAGCAGCTTAGTAGGGGGGATGGGGGCCAACGTCCTGACTTTC.

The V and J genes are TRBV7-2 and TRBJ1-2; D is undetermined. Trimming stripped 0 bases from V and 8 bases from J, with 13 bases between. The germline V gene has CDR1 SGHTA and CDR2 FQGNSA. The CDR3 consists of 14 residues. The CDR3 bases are TGTGCCAGCAGCTTAGCAGCGGGGAATAAAGGCTACACCTTC. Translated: CASSLAAGNKGYTF.

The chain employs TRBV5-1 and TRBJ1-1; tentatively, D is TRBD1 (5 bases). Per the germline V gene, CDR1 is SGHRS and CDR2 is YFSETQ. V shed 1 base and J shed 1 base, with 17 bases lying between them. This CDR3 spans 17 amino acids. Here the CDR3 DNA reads TGCGCCAGCAGCTTGCCCTCTCGCAGGGTTGGGAACACTGAAGCTTTCTTT. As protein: CASSLPSRRVGNTEAFF.

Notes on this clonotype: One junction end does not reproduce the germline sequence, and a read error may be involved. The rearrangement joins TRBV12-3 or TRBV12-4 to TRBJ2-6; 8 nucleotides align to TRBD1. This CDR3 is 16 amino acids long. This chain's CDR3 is CASSWDRSSGANVLAF. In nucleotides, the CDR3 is TGTGCCAGCAGCTGGGACAGGAGCTCTGGGGCCAACGTCCTGGCTTTC.